Listed here are 28 T cell receptor beta chains from one sample, sequenced in a study of Graves' ophthalmopathy and Graves' hyperthyroidism (dated by TCRdb to 2017 to 2018). The data were produced on an Illumina HiSeq 2000. TCR beta CDR3 regions were amplified from RNA transcripts for repertoire sequencing. A first-round RT-PCR used HTBI primers with the Qiagen OneStep RT-PCR kit, followed by a second-round multiplex PCR, size selection and purification. The public reads were reanalyzed by TCRdb: fastp trimming at Q25, MiXCR alignment, in-frame beta chains only. Each CDR3 protein appears once, grouped with its most common genes and DNA. This sample gives 650,000 to 800,000 distinct CDR3 sequences in total; roughly 39% of them show up just once. The ten most abundant clones make up over 2.5% of the sample. The sample was peripheral blood. Receptors originate from an adult man with Graves' ophthalmopathy.

The chain couples TRBV18 to TRBJ1-5; unclear D gene. Germline CDR1 KGHSH, CDR2 LQKENI. The CDR3 covers 13 residues. V was trimmed by 4 bases and J by 6 bases, leaving 10 bases between them. The chain's CDR3 is CASSRGTGQPQHF. The CDR3 DNA reads as TGTGCCAGCTCACGGGGTACGGGTCAGCCCCAGCATTTT.

This clonotype showed up many times. The gene calls are TRBV7-9 and TRBJ1-3; D perhaps matches TRBD1 (6 bases). Trimming took off 5 bases at V and 1 base at J, with 12 bases between the two ends. Germline V CDR1 and CDR2: SEHNR, FQNEAQ (reference sequence). This CDR3 has 15 residues. CDR3 coding DNA: TGTGCCAGCAGCACCGAGGACAGATCTGGAAACACCATATATTTT. The encoded protein is CASSTEDRSGNTIYF.

The V gene is TRBV27, the J gene TRBJ1-5; a weak D match, TRBD1 (6 bases). Per the germline V gene, CDR1 is MNHEY and CDR2 is SMNVEV (reference sequence). The CDR3 covers 15 residues. The germline V and J ends were trimmed by 6 bases and 7 bases, with 19 bases remaining between them. This CDR3 is CASRINYRDTQPQHF. In DNA form, the CDR3 reads TGTGCCAGCAGGATTAACTACCGGGACACACAGCCCCAGCATTTT.

This clonotype was observed many times. The genes are TRBV7-9 and TRBJ2-7, with a weak D call TRBD1 (5 bases). Trimming removed 0 bases at V and 4 bases at J, with 13 bases between. Germline V gene data show CDR1 as SEHNR and CDR2 as FQNEAQ (reference sequence). The CDR3 runs to 15 residues. In DNA, the CDR3 is TGTGCCAGCAGCTTAGCTCAGGGTCAGCCTTACGAGCAGTACTTC. This sequence encodes CASSLAQGQPYEQYF. The full variable domain, completed using reference TRBV7-9 and TRBJ2-7, is DTGVSQNPRHKITKRGQNVTFRCDPISEHNRLYWYRQTLGQGPEFLTYFQNEAQLEKSRLLSDRFSAERPKGSFSTLEIQRTEQGDSAMYLCASSLAQGQPYEQYFGPGTRLTVT.

V and J are TRBV6-6 and TRBJ1-3; TRBD1 aligns across 8 bases. From germline, CDR1 is MNHNY and CDR2 SVGAGI (reference sequence). The ends lost 2 bases at V and 0 bases at J; junction bases unmatched: 6. This CDR3 region has 17 residues. CDR3 sequence reads: CASSYPGTGTSGNTIYF. As DNA, the CDR3 is TGTGCCAGCAGTTACCCGGGGACAGGTACCTCTGGAAACACCATATATTTT.

The chain couples TRBV29-1 to TRBJ1-2; D call uncertain. Germline CDR1 and CDR2: SQVTM and ANQGSEA. V dropped 8 bases and J dropped 3 bases, with 13 bases sitting between them. The CDR3 is 12 amino acids. The CDR3 loop is CSFFPQYYGYTF. CDR3 nucleotides: TGCAGCTTTTTTCCACAGTACTATGGCTACACCTTC.

The rearrangement joins TRBV11-2 to TRBJ2-3; D gene ambiguous. The CDR3 extends over 9 amino acids. Germline CDR1 SGHAT, CDR2 FQNNGV. Trimming cost V 2 bases and J 14 bases, with 5 bases left between them. Here the CDR3 reads CASSLLPYF. In DNA form, the CDR3 reads TGTGCCAGCAGCTTACTTCCGTATTTT.

This clonotype was found many times. One end of the junction is discordant with germline, which a read error may explain. The chain joins TRBV5-1 to TRBJ1-4, with D perhaps TRBD1 (5 bases). Germline V CDR1 and CDR2: SGHRS, YFSETQ. There are 15 residues in the CDR3. The CDR3 DNA sequence: TGTGCCAGCAGCCCAACAGGAGCAACTAATGAAAAACTGTTTTTT. It encodes CASSPTGATNEKLFF.

This clonotype occurred many times. The CDR3 loop is CAISDATSGTVGEKLFF. CDR3 coding DNA: TGTGCCATCAGTGATGCAACGTCCGGGACGGTAGGGGAAAAACTGTTTTTT. This chain links TRBV10-3 with TRBJ1-4; D is perhaps TRBD1 (5 bases). CDR1 is ENHRY and CDR2 is SYGVKD in the germline V gene. CDR3 length: 17 amino acids. Trimming took 3 bases from V and 8 from J, leaving 22 bases between them.

As for this clonotype: The junction and the germline gene differ at one end; a read error may be behind it. This chain connects TRBV7-2 to TRBJ2-5; 8 nucleotides align to TRBD2. Germline V gene sequence: CDR1 SGHTA, CDR2 FQGNSA. CDR3 length: 16 residues. This CDR3 is CASSLAGGGFQETQYF. The DNA for the CDR3 is TGTGCTAGCAGCTTAGCTGGCGGGGGGTTCCAAGAGACCCAGTACTTC.

This clonotype was detected ten times or more. The chain joins TRBV7-9 to TRBJ2-5; 7 bases line up with TRBD1. The germline V gene encodes CDR1 SEHNR and CDR2 FQNEAQ (reference sequence). J was trimmed by 5 bases and V by 1 base; bases with no gene match: 4. This CDR3 contains 14 residues. CDR3 loop: CASSLENRGETQYF. The CDR3 nucleotides read TGTGCCAGCAGCTTAGAAAACAGGGGCGAGACCCAGTACTTC.

This clonotype was picked up many times. CDR3 DNA: TGTGCCAGCAGCTTAGAAAGGGCATCTGGAGCTTTCTTT. This gives the protein CASSLERASGAFF. V gene TRBV11-2 combines with J gene TRBJ1-1; D remains unclear. CDR1 is SGHAT, CDR2 FQNNGV, per germline. The CDR3 loop spans 13 amino acids. V dropped 0 bases and J dropped 10 bases, with 12 bases sitting between them.

The chain couples TRBV20-1 to TRBJ2-7; 9 bases fit TRBD1. The CDR3 sequence is 14 residues long. The junction had 7 bases not matched to a gene; V was cut back by 4 bases and J by 3 bases. CDR1 and CDR2 (germline): DFQATT, SNEGSKA (reference sequence). DNA of the CDR3: TGCAGTGCTATCGACAGGGGGGAATTCTACGAGCAGTACTTC. This gives the protein CSAIDRGEFYEQYF.

The chain uses TRBV10-3 and TRBJ1-2, with 11 bases matching TRBD1. This CDR3 has 14 residues. CDR1 and CDR2 (germline): ENHRY, SYGVKD. Germline trimming cut 6 bases from V and 4 bases from J; bases unmatched to any gene: 4. CDR3 nucleotide sequence: TGTGCCATCAGGGGACAGGGGGTGGGCTATGGCTACACCTTC. Its translation: CAIRGQGVGYGYTF.

The chain carries TRBV4-2 and TRBJ2-7; D gene ambiguous. CDR1 is LGHNA and CDR2 is YNFKEQ in the germline V gene. The CDR3 totals 16 residues. The V and J ends lost 0 bases and 4 bases respectively, with 16 bases between them. The CDR3 reads CASSQEERALLYEQYF. CDR3 sequence (DNA): TGTGCCAGCAGCCAAGAAGAACGGGCCCTTTTATACGAGCAGTACTTC.

The V and J genes are TRBV27 and TRBJ2-7, with D possibly matching TRBD1 (6 bases). This CDR3 region has 16 residues. The germline CDR1 and CDR2 sequences are MNHEY and SMNVEV (reference sequence). V gave up 2 bases and J gave up 1 base, with 15 bases separating them. The CDR3 DNA follows: TGTGCCAGCAGTTTAAGATCCCGGGACAAGTCCTACGAGCAGTACTTC. Protein product: CASSLRSRDKSYEQYF.

The chain couples TRBV5-5 to TRBJ2-7; 7 nucleotides align to TRBD1. Looked up from germline, CDR1 is SGHKS and CDR2 is YYEKEE (reference sequence). Germline trimming cut 4 bases from V and 7 bases from J; bases unmatched to any gene: 14. This CDR3 comprises 15 residues. The CDR3 reads CASSHTGTMTGEQYF. The CDR3 coding sequence is TGTGCCAGCAGCCACACCGGGACAATGACAGGGGAGCAGTACTTC. Filled out from reference TRBV5-5 and TRBJ2-7, the complete variable domain reads DAGVTQSPTHLIKTRGQQVTLRCSPISGHKSVSWYQQVLGQGPQFIFQYYEKEERGRGNFPDRFSARQFPNYSSELNVNALLLGDSALYLCASSHTGTMTGEQYFGPGTRLTVT.

The J gene is TRBJ2-3, the V gene TRBV2; perhaps D is TRBD1 or TRBD2 (6 bases each). From germline, CDR1 is SNHLY and CDR2 FYNNEI. V dropped 4 bases and J dropped 2 bases, with 10 bases sitting between them. The CDR3 is 14 residues long. CDR3 loop: CASSVGGPTDTQYF. CDR3 DNA sequence: TGTGCCAGCAGTGTAGGGGGGCCCACAGATACGCAGTATTTT.

The sample holds many counts of this clonotype. This chain connects TRBV29-1 to TRBJ1-2; 7 bases line up with TRBD1. This CDR3 spans 13 amino acids. Germline loops: CDR1 SQVTM, CDR2 ANQGSEA. Germline trimming cut 7 bases from V and 0 bases from J; bases unmatched to any gene: 5. CDR3 loop: CSALDRSNYGYTF. The CDR3 region has the DNA TGCAGCGCCCTGGACAGGTCTAACTATGGCTACACCTTC.

A few counts support this clonotype. The V gene is TRBV5-1, the J gene TRBJ2-2; TRBD2 matches at 7 bases. The CDR3 covers 15 residues. The germline CDR1 and CDR2 sequences are SGHRS and YFSETQ. The V and J ends lost 4 bases and 3 bases, in that order; junction bases with no gene match: 6. CDR3 amino acids: CASSTGLTYTGELFF. CDR3 nucleotide sequence: TGCGCCAGCAGCACGGGACTAACTTACACCGGGGAGCTGTTTTTT.

This chain uses TRBV29-1 with TRBJ1-1; tentative D call: TRBD1 (5 bases). The CDR3 is 13 residues long. Germline V lookup: CDR1 SQVTM, CDR2 ANQGSEA. The CDR3 DNA reads TGCAGTGATGAGGGGCCGTTGAACACTGAAGCTTTCTTT. It translates to CSDEGPLNTEAFF.

This clonotype has a count of ten or more. The gene calls are TRBV12-3 or TRBV12-4 and TRBJ1-1; unclear D gene. This CDR3 is 12 amino acids long. V was clipped by 3 bases and J by 7 bases, with 9 bases between them. CDR3 coding DNA: TGTGCCAGCAGTTTGTTCGGCTATGAAGCTTTCTTT. Translation gives CASSLFGYEAFF.

Many counts were recorded for this clonotype. V and J are TRBV5-5 and TRBJ1-3; possible D gene TRBD1, 6 bases. Germline V gene sequence: CDR1 SGHKS, CDR2 YYEKEE (reference sequence). The CDR3 has 16 amino acids. V was pared by 1 base and J by 0 bases, with 11 bases between. The CDR3 DNA reads TGTGCCAGCAGCTTGCGGGGGCCCGACTCTGGAAACACCATATATTTT. Residues: CASSLRGPDSGNTIYF.

This chain links TRBV20-1 with TRBJ1-1, with D possibly matching TRBD1 (5 bases). Per germline, CDR1 DFQATT and CDR2 SNEGSKA (reference sequence). The V end lost 0 bases, the J end lost 2 bases, and 10 bases lay between the germline ends. This CDR3 has 14 residues. The CDR3 DNA sequence: TGCAGTGCTAGAGAAACGACAGAAAACACTGAAGCTTTCTTT. Translated, it gives CSARETTENTEAFF.

This clonotype was recorded at least ten times. The chain uses TRBV20-1 and TRBJ2-5; TRBD2 might be the D (5 bases). Trimming removed 3 bases from V and 4 bases from J, with 12 bases in between. Germline V lookup: CDR1 DFQATT, CDR2 SNEGSKA (reference sequence). This CDR3 contains 13 residues. CDR3 nucleotides: TGCAGTGCTAGGAATAGCGAGGCAGAGACCCAGTACTTC. Translated, it gives CSARNSEAETQYF.

This clonotype was seen ten or more times. This chain links TRBV29-1 with TRBJ1-1; 9 bases are a match to TRBD1. The V gene's germline CDR1 is SQVTM and CDR2 ANQGSEA. Losses at the gene ends were 7 bases for V and 4 bases for J; bases not matched to a gene: 10. The CDR3 extends over 14 amino acids. In DNA, the CDR3 is TGCAGCGGGACCGGGACAGGGAGTATCACTGAAGCTTTCTTT. It yields the protein CSGTGTGSITEAFF.

In the case of this clonotype: This sequence may be a read error, since a much larger clone differs from it by one base. This rearrangement joins TRBV2 to TRBJ1-2, with D possibly being TRBD1 (5 bases). This CDR3 is 10 amino acids long. Germline V gives CDR1 SNHLY, CDR2 FYNNEI. CDR3: CTTGTSGYTF. In nucleotides, the CDR3 is TGTACCACCGGGACTTCTGGCTACACCTTC.

This clonotype was detected ten times or more. The chain employs TRBV5-1 and TRBJ1-6; no definite D call. Trimming shortened V by 0 bases and J by 9 bases, and 7 bases separated the two germline ends. The V gene's germline CDR1 is SGHRS and CDR2 YFSETQ. CDR3 length: 13 residues. CDR3: CASSLVGRSPLHF. In DNA form, the CDR3 reads TGCGCCAGCAGCTTGGTCGGCCGTTCACCCCTCCACTTT.